The clone carrying this TCR beta chain was recorded once. Its antigen is as yet unknown. Profiled with immunoSEQ multiplex PCR; TCRdb holds only in-frame clones, not every one. Of around 40,000 clones listed, 85% to 95% were seen once; the top ten hold roughly 0.52%. Trimming removed 1 base at V and 6 bases at J, with 13 bases between. The germline V gene encodes CDR1 SNHLY and CDR2 FYNNEI. The CDR3 sequence is 15 residues long. These data are taken from a study of graft-versus-host responses after intestinal transplantation. The sample in question was unstimulated CD8+ T cells sorted from spleen or lymph node cells, obtained before transplant. The sequence came from a human donor who was the organ donor for an intestinal transplant. The rearrangement joins TRBV2 to TRBJ2-1, with D perhaps matching TRBD1 (5 bases). DNA of the CDR3: TGTGCCAGCAGTGAAGGGTACAGAAGGGGCAATGAGCAGTTCTTC. The encoded protein is CASSEGYRRGNEQFF.